A selection of T cell receptor beta chains follows, all from one sample in a study of Ad26.COV2.S vaccination and SARS-CoV-2 variants. Generated by immunoSEQ multiplex PCR, the TCRdb table keeps only in-frame clones and is missing some. Here the sample spans a few hundred thousand clones, roughly 90% being singletons. The source material was peripheral blood, sampled in a trial of Ad26.COV2.S vaccine versus placebo. All receptors come from a person between 18 and 65 years old who received the Ad26.COV2.S COVID-19 vaccine or a placebo. Both conserved end residues are part of each CDR3. The order of the fields is J gene, V gene, CDR3 protein.

j_call: TRBJ2-1
v_call: TRBV9
cdr3_aa: CASGDNYNEQFF

j_call: TRBJ2-7
v_call: TRBV13
cdr3_aa: CASSIKGGYEQYF

j_call: TRBJ2-5
v_call: TRBV5-4
cdr3_aa: CASSFQLGETQYF

j_call: TRBJ1-5
v_call: TRBV4-3
cdr3_aa: CASSQKQGWNQPQHF

j_call: TRBJ2-7
v_call: TRBV6-2/TRBV6-3
cdr3_aa: CASSYAMSYEQYF

j_call: TRBJ1-5
v_call: TRBV2
cdr3_aa: CASSEGVGDNQPQHF

j_call: TRBJ1-1
v_call: TRBV6-5
cdr3_aa: CASNWGLNTEAFF

j_call: TRBJ2-7
v_call: TRBV19
cdr3_aa: CASSSRGESSYEQYF

j_call: TRBJ1-2
v_call: TRBV7-8
cdr3_aa: CASSLGEKGSVYGYTF

j_call: TRBJ1-5
v_call: TRBV6-1
cdr3_aa: CASSEARNVIGDPRVPQHF

j_call: TRBJ1-1
v_call: TRBV19
cdr3_aa: CASSSGQLNTEAFF

j_call: TRBJ2-7
v_call: TRBV7-2
cdr3_aa: CASSFGTGGAYEQYF

j_call: TRBJ2-5
v_call: TRBV11-2
cdr3_aa: CASSFGHRGPETQYF

j_call: TRBJ2-7
v_call: TRBV10-3
cdr3_aa: CAIRGLAGPYEQYF

j_call: TRBJ2-1
v_call: TRBV11-2
cdr3_aa: CASSATGGISGEQFF

j_call: TRBJ2-5
v_call: TRBV28
cdr3_aa: CASSPNTDYQETQYF

j_call: TRBJ2-1
v_call: TRBV9
cdr3_aa: CASSVSGAGGDEQFF

j_call: TRBJ2-7
v_call: TRBV3-1/TRBV3-2
cdr3_aa: CASSLGQDYEQYF

j_call: TRBJ1-5
v_call: TRBV6-5
cdr3_aa: CASSPGLSNQPQHF

j_call: TRBJ2-1
v_call: TRBV9
cdr3_aa: CASSVEHRTYNEQFF

j_call: TRBJ1-1
v_call: TRBV19
cdr3_aa: CASIPDRGLGNTEAFF

j_call: TRBJ2-7
v_call: TRBV3-1/TRBV3-2
cdr3_aa: CASSQVPVGVNEQYF

j_call: TRBJ2-2
v_call: TRBV6-4
cdr3_aa: CASSGSETGNTGELFF

j_call: TRBJ2-7
v_call: TRBV28
cdr3_aa: CAGSAHSDRGLLYEQYF

j_call: TRBJ1-2
v_call: TRBV4-1
cdr3_aa: CASSQYQGHYGYTF

j_call: TRBJ1-2
v_call: TRBV11-2
cdr3_aa: CASSPTTGVRVDGYTF

j_call: TRBJ2-1
v_call: TRBV5-6
cdr3_aa: CASSLSLAVYNEQFF